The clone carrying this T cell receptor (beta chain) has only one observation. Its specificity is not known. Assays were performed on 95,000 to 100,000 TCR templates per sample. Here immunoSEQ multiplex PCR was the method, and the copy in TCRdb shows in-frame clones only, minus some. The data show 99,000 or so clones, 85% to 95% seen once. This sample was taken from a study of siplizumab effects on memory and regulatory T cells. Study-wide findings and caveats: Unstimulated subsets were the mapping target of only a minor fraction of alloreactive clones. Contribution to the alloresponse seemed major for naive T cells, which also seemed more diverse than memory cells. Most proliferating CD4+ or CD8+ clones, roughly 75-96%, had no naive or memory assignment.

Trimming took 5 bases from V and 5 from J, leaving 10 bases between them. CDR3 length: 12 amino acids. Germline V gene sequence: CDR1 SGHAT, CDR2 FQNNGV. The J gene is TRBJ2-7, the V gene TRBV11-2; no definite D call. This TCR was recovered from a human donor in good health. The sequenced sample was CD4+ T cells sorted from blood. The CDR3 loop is CASSPDRHEQYF. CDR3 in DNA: TGTGCCAGCAGCCCCGACCGGCACGAGCAGTACTTC.